Described below is a single T cell receptor beta chain sequence and its context. This CDR3 comprises 15 residues. Germline V gene sequence: CDR1 SGDLS, CDR2 YYNGEE. V shed 4 bases and J 5 bases; nucleotides not matched to a gene: 9. This sample is part of a study of blood T cell repertoires in COVID-19. Study summary: Collection of acute and convalescent COVID-19 samples took place in the United States, Italy and Spain. Sample material is recorded as cDNA or gDNA derived from T cells, B-cell-depleted T cells, or PBMCs.

In the authors' workflow: Estimation of nucleated cell counts relied on the amplification of reference gene primers. Method: immunoSEQ multiplex PCR; TCRdb's copy keeps in-frame clones and lacks some. V and J calls and clone size are given by that table; D and trimming were obtained from the DNA. The sample has 110,000 or so clones; approximately 90% are singletons. The gene calls are TRBV9 and TRBJ2-1; 7 nucleotides line up with TRBD2. The clonotype was recovered from a human donor in a cohort sampled during active COVID-19. The sequenced sample consisted of peripheral blood. CDR3 bases: TGTGCCAGCAGCCCGACGGCGGGAGTGAACAATGAGCAGTTCTTC. This encodes CASSPTAGVNNEQFF.